A single sample gave rise to the 25 T cell receptor beta chains below, sequenced in a study of blood T cell repertoires in COVID-19. The data were produced by immunoSEQ multiplex PCR, yet TCRdb's version contains in-frame clones alone and is incomplete. Found here are approximately 230,000 clones, about 80% of them singletons; the top ten hold roughly 10%. The sample was peripheral blood. These receptors were collected from a man at least 80 years old with acute or convalescent COVID-19.

The chain has TRBV7-2 and TRBJ2-4; 9 nucleotides match TRBD1. Germline-derived CDR1 and CDR2 are SGHTA and FQGNSA. This CDR3 contains 16 residues. Trimming at V came to 5 bases and at J to 5 bases, leaving 10 bases not matched to a gene. CDR3 protein: CASSPTVGTGQNIQYF. The CDR3 bases are TGTGCCAGCAGCCCCACGGTCGGGACAGGGCAAAACATTCAGTACTTC.

This clone was counted ten times or more. The gene calls are TRBV28 and TRBJ2-7; perhaps TRBD2 as D (6 bases). Germline V gene sequence: CDR1 MDHEN, CDR2 SYDVKM. This CDR3 has 14 amino acids. V lost 2 bases, J lost 6 bases, and 14 bases lay in between. The CDR3 spells CASSLRWRASEQYF. The CDR3 bases are TGTGCCAGCAGTTTAAGGTGGAGGGCCTCCGAGCAGTACTTC.

The chain has TRBV9 and TRBJ2-1, with TRBD1 matching over 7 bases. CDR1 is SGDLS and CDR2 is YYNGEE in the germline V gene. The J segment lost 15 bases and the V segment lost 4 bases, leaving 16 bases of the junction unmatched. The CDR3 consists of 14 residues. The DNA for the CDR3 is TGTGCCAGCAGCCCAGCCGGGGACAGTCCTATGGCGTTCTTC. Protein: CASSPAGDSPMAFF. Full variable domain (remainder filled in from reference TRBV9 and TRBJ2-1): DSGVTQTPKHLITATGQRVTLRCSPRSGDLSVYWYQQSLDQGLQFLIQYYNGEERAKGNILERFSAQQFPDLHSELNLSSLELGDSALYFCASSPAGDSPMAFFGPGTRLTVL.

This chain connects TRBV5-8 to TRBJ2-7; 7 nucleotides align to TRBD1. CDR3 length equals 14 residues. Per the germline V gene, CDR1 is SGHTS and CDR2 is YDEGEE. V gave up 7 bases and J gave up 2 bases; unmatched junction bases: 9. The CDR3 is CASGNRGVPYEQYF. CDR3 in DNA: TGTGCCAGCGGAAACAGGGGCGTCCCCTACGAGCAGTACTTC. Supplemented by reference TRBV5-8 and TRBJ2-7, the full variable domain reads EAGVTQSPTHLIKTRGQQATLRCSPISGHTSVYWYQQALGLGLQFLLWYDEGEERNRGNFPPRFSGRQFPNYSSELNVNALELEDSALYLCASGNRGVPYEQYFGPGTRLTVT.

V and J are TRBV7-9 and TRBJ2-7, with TRBD1 identical over 9 bases. J was trimmed by 0 bases and V by 5 bases; bases with no gene match: 2. Germline loops: CDR1 SEHNR, CDR2 FQNEAQ (reference sequence). The CDR3 has 14 residues. The DNA of the CDR3 is TGTGCCAGCAGCCGGGACAGGGTCTCCTACGAGCAGTACTTC. Translation: CASSRDRVSYEQYF.

The rearrangement joins TRBV29-1 to TRBJ1-3, with D uncertain. V was clipped by 4 bases and J by 2 bases, with 12 bases between them. The germline gives CDR1 SQVTM, CDR2 ANQGSEA. The CDR3 runs 14 residues. The CDR3 nucleotides are TGCAGCGTTGGCCTTCAGGAGGCTGGAAACACCATATATTTT. It yields the protein CSVGLQEAGNTIYF.

The V gene is TRBV6-1, the J gene TRBJ1-1, with 10 bases aligning to TRBD1. There are 18 residues in the CDR3. Trimming took 0 bases from V and 1 from J; bases not matched to a gene: 8. Germline lookup yields CDR1 MNHNS and CDR2 SASEGT. The CDR3 sequence is CASSEAYRDRGRNTEAFF. The CDR3 bases are TGTGCCAGCAGTGAAGCGTATAGGGACAGGGGTCGGAACACTGAAGCTTTCTTT.

The chain has TRBV5-8 and TRBJ2-7; 7 nucleotides agree with TRBD1. After removal of 1 base from V and 3 bases from J, the junction contained 7 bases not matched to a gene. CDR3 length equals 15 residues. The germline CDR1 and CDR2 sequences are SGHTS and YDEGEE. As DNA, the CDR3 is TGTGCCAGCAGCTTGACAGGGGACGTATTCTACGAGCAGTACTTC. It yields the protein CASSLTGDVFYEQYF.

V and J are TRBV7-9 and TRBJ1-3; 7 bases are shared with TRBD1. CDR1 is SEHNR and CDR2 is FQNEAQ in the germline V gene (reference sequence). This CDR3 is 15 amino acids long. The V segment lost 2 bases and the J segment 4 bases; nucleotides outside the gene matches: 5. The CDR3 reads CASSLKQGRGNTIYF. The CDR3 DNA is TGTGCCAGCAGCTTAAAACAGGGGAGGGGAAACACCATATATTTT.

This rearrangement joins TRBV24-1 to TRBJ1-2; D is ambiguous. Germline V CDR1 and CDR2: KGHDR, SFDVKD. V was clipped by 4 bases and J by 6 bases, with 11 bases between them. This CDR3 spans 13 amino acids. The CDR3 region is CATSERIGDGYTF. The CDR3 nucleotides read TGTGCCACCAGTGAAAGAATCGGAGATGGCTACACCTTC.

V and J are TRBV10-3 and TRBJ1-1, with 8 nucleotides matching TRBD1. V shed 3 bases, J shed 1 base, and the junction held 7 bases outside the gene matches. CDR1 is ENHRY and CDR2 is SYGVKD in the germline V gene. The CDR3 has 16 residues. CDR3 amino acids: CAISERQGAGNTEAFF. The CDR3 region has the DNA TGTGCCATCAGTGAAAGGCAGGGGGCGGGGAACACTGAAGCTTTCTTT.

This chain links TRBV6-4 with TRBJ1-1; D not resolved. This CDR3 comprises 14 residues. Germline-derived CDR1 and CDR2 are MRHNA and SNTAGT. The V gene lost 5 bases and the J gene lost 1 base, with 11 bases spanning the gap. The CDR3 protein is CASSLQMGNTEAFF. As DNA, the CDR3 is TGTGCCAGCAGTCTACAGATGGGGAACACTGAAGCTTTCTTT.

Here the CDR3 reads CASSFLSGSSYEQYF. Written as DNA, the CDR3 is TGTGCCAGCAGCTTCCTCAGTGGGAGCTCCTACGAGCAGTACTTC. This rearrangement joins TRBV7-9 to TRBJ2-7; D is perhaps TRBD2 (5 bases). Germline-derived CDR1 and CDR2 are SEHNR and FQNEAQ (reference sequence). The CDR3 spans 15 residues. The V and J ends lost 3 bases and 0 bases respectively, with 12 bases between them.

CDR3 in amino acids: CASSQERQTYEQYF. The CDR3 bases are TGCGCCAGCAGCCAAGAGAGGCAAACCTACGAGCAGTACTTC. The chain combines TRBV4-1 with TRBJ2-7; D unresolved. The germline gives CDR1 MGHRA, CDR2 YSYEKL. The V end lost 0 bases, the J end lost 2 bases, and 8 bases lay between the germline ends. This CDR3 has 14 residues.

This chain joins TRBV21-1 and TRBJ1-5. TRBV21-1 is annotated as a pseudogene. This CDR3 has 18 residues. CDR3 residues: CASSKDRGQPRSNQPQHF. For the CDR3, the DNA is TGTGCCAGCAGCAAAGATCGAGGGCAACCGAGAAGCAATCAGCCCCAGCATTTT.

This chain connects TRBV5-1 to TRBJ1-4, with unresolved D. V was trimmed by 3 bases and J by 5 bases, leaving 14 bases between them. The CDR3 length is 15 residues. Germline CDR1 is SGHRS and CDR2 is YFSETQ. The CDR3 sequence is CASSSGATMNEKLFF. Written as DNA, the CDR3 is TGCGCCAGCAGCTCGGGAGCGACAATGAATGAAAAACTGTTTTTT.

This chain joins TRBV30 and TRBJ1-1, with D hard to call. Trimming took 3 bases from V and 1 from J, leaving 15 bases between them. The CDR3 loop spans 15 amino acids. Germline loops: CDR1 GTSNPN, CDR2 SVGIG (reference sequence). The CDR3 DNA is TGTGCCTGGAGGTATCGTAATCGTAGGAACACTGAAGCTTTCTTT. This codes for CAWRYRNRRNTEAFF.

V usage is TRBV30 and J usage is TRBJ1-5, with 9 bases fitting TRBD1. In germline, CDR1 is GTSNPN, CDR2 SVGIG (reference sequence). The ends lost 3 bases at V and 7 bases at J; junction bases unmatched: 7. This CDR3 is 14 amino acids long. CDR3 in amino acids: CAWSPTGGGQPQHF. In nucleotides, the CDR3 is TGTGCCTGGAGCCCGACAGGGGGAGGCCAGCCCCAGCATTTT.

This clone was observed a few times. The V and J genes are TRBV30 and TRBJ1-3; D may be TRBD1 (6 bases). The germline gives CDR1 GTSNPN, CDR2 SVGIG (reference sequence). The V and J ends lost 7 bases and 4 bases respectively, with 11 bases between them. This CDR3 contains 12 residues. The CDR3 region is CASPGQGNTIYF. CDR3 sequence (DNA): TGTGCCTCCCCGGGACAAGGAAACACCATATATTTT. The complete variable domain, with remaining parts taken from reference TRBV30 and TRBJ1-3, reads SQTIHQWPATLVQPVGSPLSLECTVEGTSNPNLYWYRQAAGRGLQLLFYSVGIGQISSEVPQNLSASRPQDRQFILSSKKLLLSDSGFYLCASPGQGNTIYFGEGSWLTVV.

The chain has TRBV11-2 and TRBJ2-1; 9 bases line up with TRBD1. CDR1 and CDR2 from the germline V gene are SGHAT and FQNNGV. V lost 5 bases, J lost 7 bases, and 21 bases stayed unmatched. The CDR3 is 19 amino acids. The CDR3 loop reads CASSLSQGARGRIRNEQFF. In DNA, the CDR3 is TGTGCCAGCAGCCTATCACAGGGGGCGCGCGGAAGAATTAGGAATGAGCAGTTCTTC.

The genes are TRBV5-1 and TRBJ2-7; 8 bases agree with TRBD1. The CDR3 loop spans 14 amino acids. CDR1 and CDR2 from the germline V gene are SGHRS and YFSETQ. With 2 bases clipped from V and 2 bases from J, the junction kept 3 bases outside the gene matches. CDR3 in amino acids: CASSFGTGPYEQYF. The CDR3 nucleotides are TGCGCCAGCAGCTTTGGGACAGGTCCCTACGAGCAGTACTTC.

This clone was seen more than once but under ten times. CDR3: CASSFRQARTGELFF. In DNA, the CDR3 is TGTGCCAGCAGCTTCAGACAGGCTCGGACCGGGGAGCTGTTTTTT. The rearrangement uses TRBV7-9 and TRBJ2-2; TRBD1 might be the D (6 bases). The CDR3 runs to 15 residues. From germline, CDR1 is SEHNR and CDR2 FQNEAQ (reference sequence). V lost 3 bases and J 5 bases, leaving 13 bases between the germline ends.

The rearrangement links TRBV28 to TRBJ1-4; D unresolved. The germline V and J ends were trimmed by 5 bases and 4 bases, with 17 bases remaining between them. Germline CDR1 MDHEN, CDR2 SYDVKM. This CDR3 contains 16 residues. The CDR3 bases are TGTGCCAGCAGTCCCGTGGGAGGGAGCATTAATGAAAAACTGTTTTTT. The encoded protein is CASSPVGGSINEKLFF.

This clone showed up just once. This chain joins TRBV18 and TRBJ2-7; perhaps TRBD2 as D (5 bases). V was trimmed by 6 bases and J by 1 base, leaving 13 bases between them. CDR1 KGHSH and CDR2 LQKENI come from the germline V gene. This CDR3 has 14 amino acids. As DNA, the CDR3 is TGTGCCAGCTCGCAGCAGAGGACTTCCTACGAGCAGTACTTC. Translated: CASSQQRTSYEQYF.

This clone was picked up one time. This chain joins TRBV12-3 or TRBV12-4 and TRBJ1-2; D unclear. The CDR3 is 12 residues long. Trimming cost V 2 bases and J 4 bases, with 5 bases left between them. DNA for the CDR3: TGTGCCAGCAGTTTATCCATCTATGGCTACACCTTC. It translates to CASSLSIYGYTF.